Listed here is a single T cell receptor (beta chain). Antigen specificity is unknown. This CDR3 has 14 amino acids. V lost 3 bases, J lost 6 bases, and 12 bases lay in between. CDR1 and CDR2 from the germline V gene are SNHLY and FYNNEI. The data stem from a study of T cell repertoires in cytomegalovirus infection. Background on the study: TCR beta signatures that were public indicated CMV infection and matching HLA type. Points from the study as a whole: Based on cumulative public TCR beta family frequency, carriers of CMV plus the relevant HLA were identified. Predominance within the ex vivo response was attributable to HLA-C-restricted CMV-specific TCR beta clonotypes.

TCRdb analysed the reads with MiXCR anew, one entry per CDR3 protein. The sample includes 500,000 to 600,000 distinct CDR3 sequences, about 17% seen only once; the top ten take more than 20%. Sequenced: CD8+ T cells from PBMCs. The receptor's source is a human donor in good health (CMV status not recorded). Some clones in this sample may be carry-over from other donors' samples. The rearrangement links TRBV2 to TRBJ1-5; a possible D gene is TRBD1 (6 bases). The CDR3 DNA follows: TGTGCCAGCAGTGATCAGGGGATCTCTCAGCCCCAGCATTTT. Translation: CASSDQGISQPQHF.